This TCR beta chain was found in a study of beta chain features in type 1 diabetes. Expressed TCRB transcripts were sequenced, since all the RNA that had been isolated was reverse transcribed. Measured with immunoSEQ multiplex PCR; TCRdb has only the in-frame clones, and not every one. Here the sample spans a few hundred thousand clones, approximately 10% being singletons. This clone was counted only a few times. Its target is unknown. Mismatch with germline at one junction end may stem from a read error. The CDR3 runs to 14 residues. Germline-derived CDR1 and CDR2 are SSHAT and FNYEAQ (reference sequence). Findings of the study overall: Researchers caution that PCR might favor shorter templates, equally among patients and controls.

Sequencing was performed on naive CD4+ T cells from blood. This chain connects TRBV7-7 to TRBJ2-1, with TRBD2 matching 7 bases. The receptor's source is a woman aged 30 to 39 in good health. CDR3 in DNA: TGTGCTAGCAGCTTAGGCGGCGGGAGCCATGAGCAGTTCTTC. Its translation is CASSLGGGSHEQFF.